A single T cell receptor (beta chain) is shown here with its context. No antigen is known for it. This specimen belongs to a study of cytomegalovirus exposure and HLA in healthy donors. Study in general: An earlier analysis identified 110 million or so unique TCR beta sequences in 170 million or so T cells. Points from the study as a whole: Analysis was carried out at a later point, and it linked a missense DCLRE1C variant to TCR beta V- and J-gene trimming. High specificity and sensitivity for cytomegalovirus status were reported for the classifier.

Amplification used 60 Vbeta primers and 13 Jbeta primers. Repertoires were generated with immunoSEQ multiplex PCR, while TCRdb's copy carries only in-frame clones and drops some. The data hold some 190,000 clones, with 75% to 85% observed a single time. Trimming took 6 bases from V and 3 from J, leaving 12 bases between them. Germline assignment: CDR1 MNHNY and CDR2 SVGAGI (reference sequence). The CDR3 is 13 amino acids. This TCR derives from a young man in good health and CMV-seronegative. Material for sequencing was PBMCs. This chain links TRBV6-6 with TRBJ2-7; D might be TRBD1 (6 bases). The CDR3 region has the DNA TGTGCCAGCAGAGACAGGCCCGGCTACGAGCAGTACTTC. Translated, it gives CASRDRPGYEQYF.